The 23 T cell receptor beta chains below come from one sample, sequenced in a study of cytomegalovirus exposure and HLA in healthy donors. Researchers ran the PCR with 60 Vbeta and 13 Jbeta primers. The method was immunoSEQ multiplex PCR; TCRdb's version includes in-frame clones alone and lacks a portion of them. The table lists 95,000 to 120,000 clones, 70% to 80% of them singletons. Sequenced sample: PBMCs. Source of these receptors: a woman in her 30s in good health and CMV-seropositive.

CDR3 sequence (DNA): TGTGCCAGCAGCCAAGGGGGCGATCAGCCCCAGCATTTT. Protein: CASSQGGDQPQHF. J is TRBJ1-5 and V is TRBV14; tentative D call: TRBD1 (5 bases). Germline-derived CDR1 and CDR2 are SGHDN and FVKESK. Trimming stripped 1 base from V and 5 bases from J, with 6 bases between. The length of the CDR3 is 13 residues.

The chain links TRBV6-6 to TRBJ1-1; TRBD1 matches at 8 bases. The CDR3 runs 15 residues. CDR1 is MNHNY, CDR2 SVGAGI, per germline (reference sequence). Trimming took 6 bases from V and 5 from J; bases not matched to a gene: 11. The CDR3 region is CASSRGPTGGTEAFF. CDR3 sequence (DNA): TGTGCCAGCAGCCGCGGACCAACAGGGGGTACTGAAGCTTTCTTT.

This clone was recorded a few times. The CDR3 nucleotides read TGCGCCAGCAGGGAACAGGGGGCCGATCAGCCCCAGCATTTT. Residues: CASREQGADQPQHF. The chain employs TRBV5-1 and TRBJ1-5, with 9 positions matching TRBD1. Germline-derived CDR1 and CDR2 are SGHRS and YFSETQ. V shed 5 bases, J shed 5 bases, and the junction held 5 bases outside the gene matches. This CDR3 has 14 amino acids.

The chain uses TRBV7-9 and TRBJ1-3; 7 bases match TRBD1. This CDR3 region has 14 residues. The trim removed 4 bases at V and 2 bases at J, leaving 2 bases unmatched. Germline lookup yields CDR1 SEHNR and CDR2 FQNEAQ (reference sequence). In DNA, the CDR3 is TGTGCCAGCAGCTATACAGGGGCTGGAAACACCATATATTTT. Translation gives CASSYTGAGNTIYF.

The rearrangement uses TRBV11-2 and TRBJ1-2; 9 bases match TRBD1. Trimming at V came to 6 bases and at J to 4 bases, leaving 6 bases not matched to a gene. CDR1 is SGHAT, CDR2 FQNNGV, per germline. The CDR3 consists of 14 residues. The CDR3 coding sequence is TGTGCCAGCAGTATACAGGGGGCAGGCTATGGCTACACCTTC. This encodes CASSIQGAGYGYTF.

V and J are TRBV7-2 and TRBJ2-1; 10 bases line up with TRBD2. With 1 base clipped from V and 1 base from J, the junction kept 4 bases outside the gene matches. Germline V CDR1 and CDR2: SGHTA, FQGNSA. This CDR3 comprises 17 residues. CDR3 sequence (DNA): TGTGCCAGCAGCTTAGAGGCTAGCGGGAGTTCCTACAATGAGCAGTTCTTC. Translated, it gives CASSLEASGSSYNEQFF.

This clone was recorded only once. The V and J genes are TRBV5-6 and TRBJ1-2; 8 bases map to TRBD1. The CDR3 length is 14 residues. The germline V gene encodes CDR1 SGHDT and CDR2 YYEEEE. V lost 4 bases and J lost 8; bases outside the gene matches: 10. CDR3 coding DNA: TGTGCCAGCAGCCCGACCACAGGGGGTCGGGGCTACACCTTC. This codes for CASSPTTGGRGYTF.

This clone was counted a few times. This chain connects TRBV9 to TRBJ2-6, with 11 bases aligning to TRBD1. CDR1 and CDR2 from the germline V gene are SGDLS and YYNGEE. The CDR3 extends over 19 amino acids. The ends lost 4 bases at V and 1 base at J; junction bases unmatched: 10. CDR3 sequence reads: CASSTPGQGARSGANVLTF. CDR3 coding DNA: TGTGCCAGCAGCACGCCCGGACAGGGGGCTAGGTCTGGGGCCAACGTCCTGACTTTC.

This clone was recorded once. The chain uses TRBV4-1 and TRBJ1-5, with a weak D call TRBD1 (5 bases). The ends were cut back, 2 bases at V and 5 bases at J, with 16 bases in the middle. The CDR3 runs 16 residues. Germline assignment: CDR1 MGHRA and CDR2 YSYEKL. The CDR3 sequence: CASSQQGIATDQPQHF. Here the CDR3 DNA reads TGCGCCAGCAGCCAACAGGGAATAGCTACCGATCAGCCCCAGCATTTT.

The chain employs TRBV9 and TRBJ2-1; 8 bases are shared with TRBD2. Germline V gene lookup returns CDR1 SGDLS and CDR2 YYNGEE. V lost 3 bases to trimming and J lost 6 bases; unmatched junction nucleotides: 8. The CDR3 spans 15 residues. CDR3 DNA sequence: TGTGCCAGCAGCGCTCGGGAGGGCCAGATCAATGAGCAGTTCTTC. Translation gives CASSAREGQINEQFF.

The chain recombines TRBV2 with TRBJ2-7; TRBD2 is a possible D gene (6 bases). The ends were cut back, 5 bases at V and 0 bases at J, with 11 bases in the middle. Germline V CDR1 and CDR2: SNHLY, FYNNEI. This CDR3 region has 14 residues. CDR3 DNA sequence: TGTGCCAGCAGTCACGGGGGATCCTCCTACGAGCAGTACTTC. This codes for CASSHGGSSYEQYF.

The chain employs TRBV7-2 and TRBJ2-1, with TRBD2 matching 7 bases. This CDR3 has 14 amino acids. V trimming: 10 bases; J trimming: 8 bases; junction bases outside the gene matches: 14. Germline V CDR1 and CDR2: SGHTA, FQGNSA. The CDR3 is CATGVGLKPHEQFF. The CDR3, as DNA: TGTGCCACCGGGGTGGGACTAAAACCCCATGAGCAGTTCTTC.

The rearrangement joins TRBV27 to TRBJ2-1, with D perhaps TRBD2 (6 bases). The V gene's germline CDR1 is MNHEY and CDR2 SMNVEV (reference sequence). Deletions cut 5 bases from V and 3 bases from J, with 17 bases between. This CDR3 has 16 amino acids. The CDR3 DNA reads TGTGCCAGCAGTCTCCGACTAGGCATTGGCTACAATGAGCAGTTCTTC. Amino acid sequence: CASSLRLGIGYNEQFF.

The rearrangement joins TRBV7-8 to TRBJ2-3, with TRBD2 matching 7 bases. CDR3 size: 17 residues. From germline, CDR1 is SGHVS and CDR2 FQNEAQ. With V trimmed by 1 base and J by 2 bases, 9 bases remained unmatched. This chain's CDR3 is CASSLVLSGGDTDTQYF. For the CDR3, the DNA is TGTGCCAGCAGCTTAGTCCTTAGTGGGGGGGACACAGATACGCAGTATTTT.

This rearrangement joins TRBV19 to TRBJ2-7; possibly TRBD2 for D (5 bases). CDR3 length: 11 amino acids. V lost 8 bases to trimming and J lost 1 base, with 6 bases between them. Per germline, CDR1 LNHDA and CDR2 SQIVND (reference sequence). The CDR3: CASSGSYEQYF. As DNA, the CDR3 is TGTGCCAGTTCGGGGTCCTACGAGCAGTACTTC.

The chain couples TRBV5-1 to TRBJ1-5; TRBD1 matches at 7 bases. V lost 5 bases and J lost 6; bases outside the gene matches: 11. This CDR3 contains 15 residues. CDR1 and CDR2 (germline): SGHRS, YFSETQ. Here the CDR3 reads CASSLQGGLGQPQHF. CDR3 DNA: TGCGCCAGCAGTCTTCAGGGGGGTCTCGGTCAGCCCCAGCATTTT.

The chain employs TRBV11-3 and TRBJ1-1; perhaps TRBD1 as D (5 bases). Germline V CDR1 and CDR2: SGHNT, YENEEA. V lost 8 bases and J lost 1, with 11 bases in between. This CDR3 spans 13 amino acids. CDR3: CASQGLKNTEAFF. The DNA for the CDR3 is TGTGCCAGCCAGGGTTTAAAGAACACTGAAGCTTTCTTT.

J is TRBJ1-5 and V is TRBV28, with 7 nucleotides matching TRBD1. This CDR3 spans 14 amino acids. Per the germline V gene, CDR1 is MDHEN and CDR2 is SYDVKM. The V gene end was trimmed by 5 bases and the J gene end by 0 bases; junction bases not matched to a gene: 1. This CDR3 reads CASSDRVSNQPQHF. The CDR3 DNA reads TGTGCCAGCAGTGACAGGGTTAGCAATCAGCCCCAGCATTTT.

The rearrangement links TRBV5-1 to TRBJ2-4; the D is unclear. Germline CDR1 and CDR2: SGHRS and YFSETQ. Trimming removed 5 bases at V and 5 bases at J, with 5 bases between. CDR3 size: 11 residues. This CDR3 is CASRGENIQYF. CDR3 DNA sequence: TGCGCCAGCAGGGGCGAAAACATTCAGTACTTC.

The CDR3 DNA reads as TGTGCCAGCAGCGTAGGGTTAGGGACTTCGAACACTGAAGCTTTCTTT. Encoded protein: CASSVGLGTSNTEAFF. The V gene is TRBV9, the J gene TRBJ1-1; D is perhaps TRBD1 (5 bases). The germline gives CDR1 SGDLS, CDR2 YYNGEE. This CDR3 comprises 16 residues. Trimming removed 0 bases from V and 1 base from J, with 13 bases in between.

This clone has just a few counts. The V gene is TRBV6-6, the J gene TRBJ1-2; 9 nucleotides line up with TRBD1. The V gene's germline CDR1 is MNHNY and CDR2 SVGAGI (reference sequence). The CDR3 is 14 residues long. The V and J ends lost 5 bases and 6 bases, in that order; junction bases with no gene match: 7. This chain's CDR3 is CASSRRQGDDGYTF. The CDR3 DNA reads as TGTGCCAGCAGTCGGAGACAGGGGGATGATGGCTACACCTTC.

A single count supports this clone. The rearrangement uses TRBV9 and TRBJ1-1; D remains unclear. In germline, CDR1 is SGDLS, CDR2 YYNGEE. Deletions cut 0 bases from V and 7 bases from J, with 13 bases between. The CDR3 length is 14 residues. The CDR3 DNA follows: TGTGCCAGCAGCGTAGCTTCCAGGATCAGTGAAGCTTTCTTT. Protein sequence: CASSVASRISEAFF.

This chain joins TRBV5-6 and TRBJ1-1; D is possibly TRBD1 (5 bases). Germline V gives CDR1 SGHDT, CDR2 YYEEEE. The CDR3 has 15 residues. Trimming left V 2 bases short and J 0 bases short, with 11 bases between. CDR3 loop: CASSFRQTLNTEAFF. As DNA, the CDR3 is TGTGCCAGCAGCTTCCGACAGACCCTGAACACTGAAGCTTTCTTT.